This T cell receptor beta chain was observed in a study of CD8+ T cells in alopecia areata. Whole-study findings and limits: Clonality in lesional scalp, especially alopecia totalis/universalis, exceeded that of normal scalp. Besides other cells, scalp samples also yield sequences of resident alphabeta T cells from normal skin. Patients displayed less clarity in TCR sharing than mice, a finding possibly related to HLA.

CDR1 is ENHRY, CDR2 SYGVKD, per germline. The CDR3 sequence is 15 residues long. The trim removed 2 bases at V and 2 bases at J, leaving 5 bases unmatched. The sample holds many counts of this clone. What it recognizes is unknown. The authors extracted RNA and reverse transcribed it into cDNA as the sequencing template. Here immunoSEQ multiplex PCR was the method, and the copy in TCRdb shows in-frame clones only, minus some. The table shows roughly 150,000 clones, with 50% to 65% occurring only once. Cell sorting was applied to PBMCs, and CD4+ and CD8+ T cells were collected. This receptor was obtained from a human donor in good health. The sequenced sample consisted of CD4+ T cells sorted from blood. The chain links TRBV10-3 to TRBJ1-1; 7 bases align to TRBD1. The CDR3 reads CAISEQGGFNTEAFF. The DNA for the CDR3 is TGTGCCATCAGTGAGCAGGGGGGCTTTAACACTGAAGCTTTCTTT.